This T cell receptor beta chain was retrieved from a study of cytomegalovirus exposure and HLA in healthy donors. Study-level information: The use of the same platform for the 120 or so validation repertoires and the 600 to 700 first-cohort repertoires was reported by a later analysis.

Germline CDR1 reads MGHRA; CDR2 reads YSYEKL. This CDR3 is 15 amino acids long. The V and J ends lost 1 base and 5 bases, in that order; junction bases with no gene match: 5. Assay used: immunoSEQ multiplex PCR; TCRdb lists only in-frame clones, some missing. Of about 120,000 clones listed, roughly 90% are singletons. The sample comprised PBMCs. This chain links TRBV4-1 with TRBJ1-2; 9 bases are a match to TRBD1. This TCR derives from a woman younger than 35 in good health and CMV-seropositive. The CDR3 loop is CASSQATGGGYGYTF. CDR3 sequence (DNA): TGCGCCAGCAGCCAAGCGACAGGGGGGGGTTATGGCTACACCTTC.